What follows is one TCR beta chain and its context. Its antigen remains unknown. Per germline, CDR1 LNHDA and CDR2 SQIVND (reference sequence). Trimming shortened V by 10 bases and J by 4 bases, and 10 bases separated the two germline ends. The CDR3 is made up of 11 amino acids. This entry belongs to a study of T cell responses to AZD1222 COVID-19 vaccine. Study results and caveats: Baseline seropositivity occurred in only a handful of AZD1222 recipients. Every sample of the repertoires postdated the peak T cell response. Unmutated variant regions reportedly attract nearly half of all spike-specific TCRs. Donors skewed white British and female; clonal diversity was possibly underestimated.

Sequenced by immunoSEQ multiplex PCR; TCRdb stores in-frame clones only, minus some. The data contain 120,000 to 150,000 clones, 70% to 90% of them singletons. This TCR derives from an adult in good health. The rearrangement uses TRBV19 and TRBJ1-2; D ambiguous. Source: peripheral blood, taken on day 0 of AZD1222 vaccination. CDR3 sequence reads: CATRQAYGYTF. The CDR3 DNA reads as TGTGCCACTCGACAAGCCTATGGCTACACCTTC.